The 12 T cell receptor beta chains in this list originate from one sample, sequenced in a study of blood T cell repertoires in COVID-19. The repertoire was sequenced with immunoSEQ multiplex PCR; TCRdb's copy has only in-frame clones and lacks some. The sample carries hundreds of thousands of clones, around 81% recorded once. Sequenced sample: PBMCs or T cells enriched from blood (not recorded which). Every receptor here comes from a woman aged 40 to 50 with acute COVID-19.

The V call is TRBV20-1, the J call TRBJ2-3; 10 bases line up with TRBD2. The CDR3 has 15 amino acids. Germline V gene sequence: CDR1 DFQATT, CDR2 SNEGSKA (reference sequence). The ends lost 3 bases at V and 4 bases at J; junction bases unmatched: 7. The CDR3, as DNA: TGCAGTGCTAGTGGGGCTAGCGGGAGTGCAGATACGCAGTATTTT. This sequence encodes CSASGASGSADTQYF.

Note on this clone: Other DNA variants within this sample encode the same CDR3. The chain links TRBV28 to TRBJ1-2; no definite D call. Deletions cut 2 bases from V and 5 bases from J, with 6 bases between. This CDR3 spans 12 amino acids. CDR1 is MDHEN, CDR2 SYDVKM, per germline. This CDR3 reads CASSLGGYGYTF. The CDR3 DNA reads TGTGCCAGCAGTTTAGGAGGGTATGGCTACACCTTC.

The rearrangement joins TRBV29-1 to TRBJ2-7, with 8 bases that match TRBD2. The CDR3 has 13 residues. Germline V CDR1 and CDR2: SQVTM, ANQGSEA. V lost 6 bases, J lost 3 bases, and 7 bases stayed unmatched. In DNA form, the CDR3 reads TGCAGCGTCTTCCCCGGGACTAGCTACGAGCAGTACTTC. This codes for CSVFPGTSYEQYF.

The J gene is TRBJ1-4, the V gene TRBV10-3; D is perhaps TRBD1 (6 bases). The CDR3 totals 15 residues. CDR1 and CDR2 (germline): ENHRY, SYGVKD. The germline V and J ends were trimmed by 5 bases and 5 bases, with 15 bases remaining between them. CDR3 coding DNA: TGTGCCATCAGTATAACAGGGAATTTAAATGAAAAACTGTTTTTT. This codes for CAISITGNLNEKLFF.

The V and J genes are TRBV5-5 and TRBJ1-1; D unresolved. CDR1 and CDR2 (germline): SGHKS, YYEKEE (reference sequence). The CDR3 sequence is 14 residues long. With 1 base removed from V and 3 bases from J, the gap between germline ends came to 10 bases. The CDR3 DNA follows: TGTGCCAGCAGCTTGCTATCCCTGGACACTGAAGCTTTCTTT. It specifies CASSLLSLDTEAFF.

The chain is built from TRBV3-1 (or the pseudogene TRBV3-2) and TRBJ2-4, with a weak D call TRBD1 (6 bases). This CDR3 spans 13 amino acids. V lost 1 base, J lost 5 bases, and 6 bases lay in between. CDR1 is LGHDT and CDR2 is YNNKEL in the germline V gene (reference sequence). CDR3 amino acids: CASSQGQENIQYF. Here the CDR3 DNA reads TGTGCCAGCAGCCAAGGACAGGAAAACATTCAGTACTTC.

This clone was detected a few times. V is TRBV4-2 and J is TRBJ2-7; the match to TRBD2 covers 7 bases. Germline V gives CDR1 LGHNA, CDR2 YNFKEQ. This CDR3 region has 17 residues. The V segment lost 0 bases and the J segment 1 base; nucleotides outside the gene matches: 9. CDR3 bases: TGTGCCAGCAGCCAAGAAGGCCCTAGCGGCCCATCCTACGAGCAGTACTTC. It encodes CASSQEGPSGPSYEQYF.

This chain links TRBV6-5 with TRBJ2-7; unclear D gene. Trimming took 6 bases from V and 0 from J, leaving 9 bases between them. From germline, CDR1 is MNHEY and CDR2 SVGAGI. The CDR3 totals 13 residues. The CDR3 spells CASSTEISYEQYF. CDR3 nucleotide sequence: TGTGCCAGCAGCACGGAGATCTCCTACGAGCAGTACTTC.

The chain carries TRBV28 and TRBJ2-5; 11 positions match TRBD1. CDR1 is MDHEN and CDR2 is SYDVKM in the germline V gene. V trimming: 8 bases; J trimming: 5 bases; junction bases outside the gene matches: 13. The CDR3 contains 16 residues. The CDR3 DNA sequence: TGTGCCAGCTGGGATTTGAGGACAGGGGGCCGGGAGACCCAGTACTTC. Protein product: CASWDLRTGGRETQYF. Complete variable domain (other parts from reference TRBV28 and TRBJ2-5): DVKVTQSSRYLVKRTGEKVFLECVQDMDHENMFWYRQDPGLGLRLIYFSYDVKMKEKGDIPEGYSVSREKKERFSLILESASTNQTSMYLCASWDLRTGGRETQYFGPGTRLLVL.

The chain joins TRBV11-3 to TRBJ1-1; 9 bases agree with TRBD1. Germline CDR1 reads SGHNT; CDR2 reads YENEEA. The length of the CDR3 is 14 residues. V dropped 5 bases and J dropped 6; count of bases not matched to a gene: 7. The chain's CDR3 is CASSRQGDRAEAFF. The CDR3 DNA reads TGTGCCAGCAGCCGACAGGGGGATAGGGCTGAAGCTTTCTTT.

This clone occurred once. J is TRBJ1-6 and V is TRBV19; TRBD1 is a possible D gene (5 bases). The length of the CDR3 is 14 residues. Per germline, CDR1 LNHDA and CDR2 SQIVND (reference sequence). The V end lost 6 bases, the J end lost 8 bases, and 14 bases lay between the germline ends. The CDR3 DNA reads TGTGCCAGTAGGGATGGCAGGGCCTATTCACCCCTCCACTTT. Its protein product is CASRDGRAYSPLHF.

The rearrangement links TRBV5-5 to TRBJ1-5; the match to TRBD1 covers 8 bases. Trimming at V came to 1 base and at J to 5 bases, leaving 2 bases not matched to a gene. This CDR3 contains 14 residues. Germline CDR1 and CDR2: SGHKS and YYEKEE (reference sequence). The CDR3, as DNA: TGTGCCAGCAGCTTGTCACAGGGGGATCAGCCCCAGCATTTT. Residues: CASSLSQGDQPQHF. Full variable domain (missing parts from reference TRBV5-5 and TRBJ1-5): DAGVTQSPTHLIKTRGQQVTLRCSPISGHKSVSWYQQVLGQGPQFIFQYYEKEERGRGNFPDRFSARQFPNYSSELNVNALLLGDSALYLCASSLSQGDQPQHFGDGTRLSIL.